One sample yielded the 30 T cell receptor beta chains listed below, sequenced in a study of shared clonotypes between healthy human individuals. Generated by immunoSEQ multiplex PCR, the TCRdb table keeps only in-frame clones and is missing some. Of about 450,000 clones in the sample, 79% were seen once. Sequenced input: PBMCs. The receptors were gathered from a woman aged 40 to 50 in good health. Some clones in this sample may be carry-over from other donors' samples.

This chain connects TRBV19 to TRBJ2-7; D unresolved. Germline V gene sequence: CDR1 LNHDA, CDR2 SQIVND (reference sequence). V was trimmed by 3 bases and J by 0 bases, leaving 6 bases between them. This CDR3 contains 13 residues. In DNA, the CDR3 is TGTGCCAGTAGTATTAAGGACTCCTACGAGCAGTACTTC. This encodes CASSIKDSYEQYF.

This clone was detected only a few times. The rearrangement links TRBV4-1 to TRBJ1-5; D may be TRBD1 (5 bases). The CDR3 is 17 amino acids. Deletions cut 4 bases from V and 0 bases from J, with 16 bases between. The germline V gene encodes CDR1 MGHRA and CDR2 YSYEKL. The CDR3 bases are TGCGCCAGCAGCCTAGCCGGGACGGCCTATAGCAATCAGCCCCAGCATTTT. Protein sequence: CASSLAGTAYSNQPQHF.

This clone turned up a few times. This chain joins TRBV6-1 and TRBJ1-1; D gene ambiguous. The CDR3 spans 13 residues. Germline values: CDR1 MNHNS, CDR2 SASEGT. Deletions cut 7 bases from V and 1 base from J, with 10 bases between. CDR3 sequence reads: CASTTTENTEAFF. The CDR3 region has the DNA TGTGCCAGCACCACTACGGAGAACACTGAAGCTTTCTTT.

The chain links TRBV7-2 to TRBJ2-3; TRBD2 might be the D (6 bases). V gave up 1 base and J gave up 4 bases, with 12 bases separating them. Germline CDR1 reads SGHTA; CDR2 reads FQGNSA. This CDR3 comprises 15 residues. CDR3 DNA sequence: TGTGCCAGCAGCTTAGATACTAGCCGGGCAGATACGCAGTATTTT. Amino acids: CASSLDTSRADTQYF.

The genes are TRBV18 and TRBJ1-1, with a weak D call TRBD1 (5 bases). Germline-derived CDR1 and CDR2 are KGHSH and LQKENI. Trimming removed 1 base from V and 6 bases from J, with 12 bases in between. There are 14 residues in the CDR3. This CDR3 is CASSPQPGTPEAFF. The CDR3 bases are TGTGCCAGCTCACCACAGCCGGGGACGCCTGAAGCTTTCTTT.

V and J are TRBV5-1 and TRBJ2-1; TRBD2 is a possible D gene (6 bases). The CDR3 loop spans 16 amino acids. The V end was cut by 0 bases, the J end by 4 bases, with 14 bases between. Germline V gene sequence: CDR1 SGHRS, CDR2 YFSETQ. In DNA, the CDR3 is TGCGCCAGCAGCTTGGGGGGGGACCCCATTTACAATGAGCAGTTCTTC. Residues: CASSLGGDPIYNEQFF.

This clone occurred once. The rearrangement uses TRBV18 and TRBJ1-2; D is unclear. CDR1 is KGHSH, CDR2 LQKENI, per germline. The CDR3 is made up of 15 amino acids. Between the trimmed V and J ends, which lost 2 bases and 5 bases, there was a span of 15 bases. In nucleotides, the CDR3 is TGTGCCAGCTCACCAGCGCAGGCGAGGGATTATGGCTACACCTTC. This gives the protein CASSPAQARDYGYTF.

The gene calls are TRBV28 and TRBJ1-5, with a tentative D call TRBD1 (6 bases). CDR1 and CDR2 (germline): MDHEN, SYDVKM. Trimming removed 4 bases from V and 4 bases from J, with 20 bases in between. CDR3 length: 17 residues. CDR3 sequence reads: CASSSPGGGRGNQPQHF. The CDR3 bases are TGTGCCAGCAGTTCTCCCGGGGGCGGGAGAGGAAATCAGCCCCAGCATTTT.

This chain uses TRBV13 with TRBJ2-7; D ambiguous. Trimming pared 2 bases from V and 2 bases from J, leaving 16 bases between. Germline CDR1 PRHDT, CDR2 FYEKMQ (reference sequence). The CDR3 runs to 16 residues. CDR3 sequence: CASSLITGRNTYEQYF. The CDR3 DNA reads as TGTGCCAGCAGCTTAATCACCGGCAGGAATACCTACGAGCAGTACTTC.

This clone occurred a few times. V usage is TRBV6-5 and J usage is TRBJ2-1, with 9 bases aligning to TRBD1. Germline values: CDR1 MNHEY, CDR2 SVGAGI. This CDR3 contains 15 residues. Germline trimming cut 6 bases from V and 9 bases from J; bases unmatched to any gene: 12. CDR3 sequence reads: CASRPGQGVSGEQFF. The CDR3 DNA sequence: TGTGCCAGCAGACCGGGACAGGGAGTCAGCGGTGAGCAGTTCTTC.

This chain connects TRBV30 to TRBJ1-1; D gene uncertain. Germline CDR1 reads GTSNPN; CDR2 reads SVGIG (reference sequence). With 4 bases removed from V and 6 bases from J, the gap between germline ends came to 15 bases. The CDR3 spans 13 residues. This CDR3 is CAWIRQLGSEAFF. The CDR3 DNA follows: TGTGCCTGGATTAGGCAGCTAGGGTCTGAAGCTTTCTTT. Variable domain in full (rest from reference TRBV30 and TRBJ1-1): SQTIHQWPATLVQPVGSPLSLECTVEGTSNPNLYWYRQAAGRGLQLLFYSVGIGQISSEVPQNLSASRPQDRQFILSSKKLLLSDSGFYLCAWIRQLGSEAFFGQGTRLTVV.

The chain couples TRBV5-1 to TRBJ2-3, with 12 bases matching TRBD2. The length of the CDR3 is 16 residues. Germline-derived CDR1 and CDR2 are SGHRS and YFSETQ. The trim removed 4 bases at V and 3 bases at J, leaving 6 bases unmatched. Here the CDR3 DNA reads TGCGCCAGCAGCCGGGGGACTAGCGGGTTTACAGATACGCAGTATTTT. It yields the protein CASSRGTSGFTDTQYF.

The chain uses TRBV19 and TRBJ1-2, with D hard to call. V lost 3 bases, J lost 4 bases, and 6 bases lay in between. Germline V CDR1 and CDR2: LNHDA, SQIVND (reference sequence). This CDR3 has 12 amino acids. Written as DNA, the CDR3 is TGTGCCAGTAGTATCTGGGGCTATGGCTACACCTTC. Translated, it gives CASSIWGYGYTF.

This chain's CDR3 is CASSLSGQYGYTF. The CDR3 nucleotides are TGTGCCAGCAGCTTGAGTGGGCAATATGGCTACACCTTC. This chain joins TRBV5-5 and TRBJ1-2; D is uncertain. CDR3 size: 13 residues. The germline CDR1 and CDR2 sequences are SGHKS and YYEKEE (reference sequence). Trimming took off 1 base at V and 5 bases at J, with 9 bases between the two ends.

This clone was seen repeatedly, ten times or more. The chain employs TRBV6-1 and TRBJ2-3; 9 bases are a match to TRBD1. This CDR3 region has 15 residues. Germline V lookup: CDR1 MNHNS, CDR2 SASEGT. V lost 7 bases and J lost 3; bases outside the gene matches: 8. CDR3 amino acids: CASIPGQGETDTQYF. The CDR3 coding sequence is TGTGCCAGCATCCCGGGACAGGGAGAAACAGATACGCAGTATTTT.

V usage is TRBV20-1 and J usage is TRBJ2-1; D remains unclear. Germline CDR1 reads DFQATT; CDR2 reads SNEGSKA (reference sequence). Trimming left V 3 bases short and J 14 bases short, with 14 bases between. The CDR3 is 11 amino acids. The CDR3 loop is CSASFWRLEFF. The CDR3, as DNA: TGCAGTGCTAGTTTTTGGCGCTTGGAGTTCTTC.

The V gene is TRBV5-4, the J gene TRBJ2-1; TRBD1 might be the D (6 bases). CDR3 length: 15 amino acids. The germline gives CDR1 SGHNT, CDR2 YYREEE (reference sequence). V shed 6 bases and J shed 0 bases, with 13 bases lying between them. This CDR3 reads CASTATGSSYNEQFF. The CDR3 DNA sequence: TGTGCCAGCACCGCCACAGGGAGCTCCTACAATGAGCAGTTCTTC.

Concerning this clone itself: Its ends do not fully match the called genes, so a read error is possible. Additional DNA sequences in this sample encode the identical CDR3. The V call is TRBV28, the J call TRBJ2-1, with 10 bases that match TRBD2. Germline V CDR1 and CDR2: MDHEN, SYDVKM. The CDR3 runs to 16 residues. DNA for the CDR3: TGTGCCAGCAGTTTCCACACTAGCGGGAAGACGAATGAACAGTTCTTC. It translates to CASSFHTSGKTNEQFF.

This clone was counted a few times. V and J are TRBV28 and TRBJ1-1, with D tentatively TRBD1 (6 bases). Trimming pared 6 bases from V and 3 bases from J, leaving 14 bases between. The CDR3 is made up of 14 amino acids. CDR1 is MDHEN, CDR2 SYDVKM, per germline. The CDR3 coding sequence is TGTGCCAGCAGGTCCGCAGGGGATTACACTGAAGCTTTCTTT. Amino acid sequence: CASRSAGDYTEAFF.

The chain links TRBV10-2 to TRBJ2-7; tentative D call: TRBD1 (5 bases). This CDR3 comprises 14 residues. The V end was cut by 8 bases, the J end by 3 bases, with 17 bases between. Germline V gene data show CDR1 as WSHSY and CDR2 as SAAADI. The CDR3 DNA reads as TGCGCCAGCGCTAGTGCCGACAGCAACTACGAGCAGTACTTC. Amino acid sequence: CASASADSNYEQYF.

The chain joins TRBV5-5 to TRBJ2-7; unclear D gene. V was pared by 1 base and J by 2 bases, with 7 bases between. This CDR3 is built from 13 residues. Germline V CDR1 and CDR2: SGHKS, YYEKEE (reference sequence). The CDR3 loop is CASSLYGPYEQYF. CDR3 in DNA: TGTGCCAGCAGCTTGTACGGGCCCTACGAGCAGTACTTC.

This clone was recorded a few times. This chain links TRBV5-1 with TRBJ1-4, with a tentative D call TRBD1 (6 bases). In germline, CDR1 is SGHRS, CDR2 YFSETQ. The CDR3 is made up of 13 amino acids. V lost 4 bases and J lost 6, with 10 bases in between. CDR3 DNA: TGCGCCAGCAGCGCGGACAGCTATGAAAAACTGTTTTTT. This sequence encodes CASSADSYEKLFF. Full variable domain (rest looked up from reference TRBV5-1 and TRBJ1-4): KAGVTQTPRYLIKTRGQQVTLSCSPISGHRSVSWYQQTPGQGLQFLFEYFSETQRNKGNFPGRFSGRQFSNSRSEMNVSTLELGDSALYLCASSADSYEKLFFGSGTQLSVL.

Written as DNA, the CDR3 is TGTGCCAGCAGTCGAGAAACAGGGGGCATCAATCAGCCCCAGCATTTT. Encoded protein: CASSRETGGINQPQHF. The J gene is TRBJ1-5, the V gene TRBV2; 9 nucleotides align to TRBD1. Germline trimming cut 5 bases from V and 3 bases from J; bases unmatched to any gene: 8. This CDR3 contains 16 residues. Germline CDR1 reads SNHLY; CDR2 reads FYNNEI.

V usage is TRBV7-2 and J usage is TRBJ2-5; D unresolved. The CDR3 runs 15 residues. Per germline, CDR1 SGHTA and CDR2 FQGNSA. Trimming left V 2 bases short and J 1 base short, with 11 bases between. The CDR3 reads CASSLIGVFQETQYF. The CDR3, as DNA: TGTGCCAGCAGCTTAATCGGAGTTTTCCAAGAGACCCAGTACTTC.

The V call is TRBV27, the J call TRBJ2-5; 7 bases match TRBD2. The length of the CDR3 is 15 residues. Germline V gene lookup returns CDR1 MNHEY and CDR2 SMNVEV (reference sequence). With V trimmed by 5 bases and J by 1 base, 7 bases remained unmatched. This chain's CDR3 is CASSPLAAFQETQYF. CDR3 nucleotide sequence: TGTGCCAGCAGTCCTCTAGCGGCGTTCCAAGAGACCCAGTACTTC.

The chain carries TRBV1 and TRBJ1-3. TRBV1 is annotated as a pseudogene. The CDR3 totals 19 residues. For the CDR3, the DNA is TGCACCAGCAGCCAAGATCTTGAGGGCCAGTTGTACTCTGGAAACACCATATATTTT. Its protein product is CTSSQDLEGQLYSGNTIYF.

The chain uses TRBV30 and TRBJ1-3; the D gene is possibly TRBD1 (5 bases). The CDR3 spans 15 residues. The ends were cut back, 3 bases at V and 0 bases at J, with 12 bases in the middle. CDR1 and CDR2 (germline): GTSNPN, SVGIG (reference sequence). The CDR3 region is CAWRRGLLSGNTIYF. For the CDR3, the DNA is TGTGCCTGGAGAAGGGGCCTACTCTCTGGAAACACCATATATTTT.

The chain employs TRBV7-3 and TRBJ1-6; D gene ambiguous. The germline V and J ends were trimmed by 4 bases and 4 bases, with 5 bases remaining between them. Germline V gene lookup returns CDR1 SGHTA and CDR2 FQGTGA. The CDR3 has 13 amino acids. CDR3 residues: CASSSLYNSPLHF. Written as DNA, the CDR3 is TGTGCCAGCAGCTCACTTTATAATTCACCCCTCCACTTT.

The rearrangement joins TRBV29-1 to TRBJ2-7; TRBD2 matches 7 bases. Germline V gives CDR1 SQVTM, CDR2 ANQGSEA. The junction had 5 bases not matched to a gene; V was cut back by 2 bases and J by 1 base. The CDR3 is made up of 14 amino acids. In DNA, the CDR3 is TGCAGCGTTGAAACGGGGGGTAGGTCCTACGAGCAGTACTTC. Its protein is CSVETGGRSYEQYF.

V and J are TRBV5-5 and TRBJ2-7; D gene uncertain. The ends were cut back, 2 bases at V and 2 bases at J, with 11 bases in the middle. The CDR3 has 14 residues. Per the germline V gene, CDR1 is SGHKS and CDR2 is YYEKEE (reference sequence). CDR3 residues: CASSFGDGPYEQYF. CDR3 bases: TGTGCCAGCAGCTTTGGAGACGGACCCTACGAGCAGTACTTC.